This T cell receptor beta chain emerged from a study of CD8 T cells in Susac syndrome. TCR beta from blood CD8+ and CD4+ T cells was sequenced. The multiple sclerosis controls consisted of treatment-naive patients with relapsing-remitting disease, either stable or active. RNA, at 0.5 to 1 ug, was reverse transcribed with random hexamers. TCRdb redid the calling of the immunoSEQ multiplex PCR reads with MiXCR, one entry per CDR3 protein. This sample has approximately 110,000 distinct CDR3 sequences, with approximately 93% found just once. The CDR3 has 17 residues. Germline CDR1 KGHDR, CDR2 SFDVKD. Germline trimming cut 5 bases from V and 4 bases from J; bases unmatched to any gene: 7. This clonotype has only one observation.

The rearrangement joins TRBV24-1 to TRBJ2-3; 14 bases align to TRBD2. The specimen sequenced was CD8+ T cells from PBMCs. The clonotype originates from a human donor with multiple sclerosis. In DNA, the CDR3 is TGTGCCACCAGTGTCGGGACTAGCGGGAGAAGCGCAGATACGCAGTATTTT. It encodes CATSVGTSGRSADTQYF.